These 10 T cell receptor beta chains share one sample of origin, sequenced in a study of control samples from healthy donors and cancer patients. The repertoire was sequenced with immunoSEQ multiplex PCR; TCRdb's copy has only in-frame clones and lacks some. The sample holds 120,000 or so clones, 92% seen once. Sequenced: PBMCs. Every receptor here comes from a man aged 80 or over with head and neck cancer.

V usage is TRBV5-1 and J usage is TRBJ2-7; unclear D gene. Germline CDR1 is SGHRS and CDR2 is YFSETQ. V was clipped by 4 bases and J by 1 base, with 9 bases between them. This CDR3 contains 13 residues. CDR3 sequence (DNA): TGCGCCAGCAGCACCACAGCATCCTACGAGCAGTACTTC. Protein product: CASSTTASYEQYF.

This sequence joins TRBV4-2 and TRBJ1-6; D call uncertain. CDR3 length equals 15 residues. The V gene lost 0 bases and the J gene lost 7 bases, with 10 bases spanning the gap. Germline CDR1 LGHNA, CDR2 YNFKEQ. CDR3 protein: CASSQDQQDNSPLHF. The CDR3 coding sequence is TGTGCCAGCAGCCAAGATCAACAAGACAATTCACCCCTCCACTTT.

The J gene is TRBJ2-3, the V gene TRBV7-2; 8 positions match TRBD2. This CDR3 is 17 amino acids long. Trimming at V came to 1 base and at J to 1 base, leaving 7 bases not matched to a gene. Germline CDR1 SGHTA, CDR2 FQGNSA. The CDR3 here is CASSLGGGGFRTDTQYF. CDR3 in DNA: TGTGCCAGCAGCTTAGGTGGCGGGGGGTTTCGCACAGATACGCAGTATTTT.

The rearrangement links TRBV3-1 (or the pseudogene TRBV3-2) to TRBJ1-2; no clear D gene. The CDR3 has 14 amino acids. Trimming stripped 0 bases from V and 2 bases from J, with 7 bases between. CDR1 and CDR2 (germline): LGHDT, YNNKEL (reference sequence). CDR3 protein: CASSQEIRNYGYTF. CDR3 coding DNA: TGTGCCAGCAGCCAAGAAATCAGGAACTATGGCTACACCTTC.

This chain connects TRBV5-4 to TRBJ1-2; 9 nucleotides line up with TRBD1. The CDR3 has 16 residues. The V gene's germline CDR1 is SGHNT and CDR2 YYREEE (reference sequence). With V trimmed by 4 bases and J by 4 bases, 11 bases remained unmatched. CDR3 residues: CASSQRDRVVGYGYTF. The CDR3, as DNA: TGTGCCAGCAGCCAACGGGACAGGGTTGTTGGCTATGGCTACACCTTC.

The V call is TRBV6-4, the J call TRBJ1-1; D not resolved. Germline loops: CDR1 MRHNA, CDR2 SNTAGT. The germline V and J ends were trimmed by 0 bases and 2 bases, with 13 bases remaining between them. This CDR3 contains 16 residues. The CDR3 is CASSDSKIHLNTEAFF. CDR3 DNA: TGTGCCAGCAGTGACTCGAAGATACACCTTAACACTGAAGCTTTCTTT.

This chain joins TRBV27 and TRBJ1-1, with TRBD1 matching 7 bases. CDR1 is MNHEY, CDR2 SMNVEV, per germline (reference sequence). CDR3 length: 14 amino acids. The V gene end was trimmed by 6 bases and the J gene end by 4 bases; junction bases not matched to a gene: 8. For the CDR3, the DNA is TGTGCCAGCAGACTAGAGGGGGCCGGCACTGAAGCTTTCTTT. Translation: CASRLEGAGTEAFF.

This sequence joins TRBV1 and TRBJ2-1. TRBV1 is a pseudogene. The CDR3 sequence is 19 residues long. The CDR3 bases are TGCACCAGCAGCCCCCGCCCTCCCGGGACGTACAGCTCCTACAATGAGCAGTTCTTC. This encodes CTSSPRPPGTYSSYNEQFF.

The chain combines TRBV5-1 with TRBJ2-3, with 10 bases aligning to TRBD1. CDR1 is SGHRS, CDR2 YFSETQ, per germline. Unmatched junction bases numbered 10, after V lost 4 bases and J lost 5 bases. CDR3 length: 16 amino acids. For the CDR3, the DNA is TGCGCCAGCAGCCAAAAGACAGGGGGCTTGGGAGATACGCAGTATTTT. Protein product: CASSQKTGGLGDTQYF.

The chain carries TRBV4-2 and TRBJ2-7, with 7 bases aligning to TRBD2. Germline loops: CDR1 LGHNA, CDR2 YNFKEQ. J was trimmed by 6 bases and V by 1 base; bases with no gene match: 9. The CDR3 loop spans 15 amino acids. The CDR3 spells CASSQVPSGIGEQYF. The CDR3 nucleotides are TGTGCCAGCAGCCAAGTTCCTAGCGGTATCGGCGAGCAGTACTTC.